The 3 T cell receptor beta chains below were found in one sample sequenced in a study of response to subunit inactivated influenza vaccine. TCRdb re-derived calls from the RT-PCR reads in MiXCR, one entry per CDR3 protein. The sample records roughly 790,000 distinct CDR3 sequences, less than 25% being singletons. The sequencing here drew on PBMCs from blood, taken around 5 days after vaccination. These TCRs come from a man aged 50 or older who received an inactivated influenza vaccine.

There are many counts of this clonotype. The chain joins TRBV7-2 to TRBJ2-3; 8 bases line up with TRBD1. The V gene's germline CDR1 is SGHTA and CDR2 FQGNSA. This CDR3 has 16 residues. V was pared by 2 bases and J by 0 bases, with 4 bases of the junction left unmatched. This chain's CDR3 is CASSLKTGGSTDTQYF. The CDR3 bases are TGTGCCAGCAGCTTAAAAACAGGGGGGAGCACAGATACGCAGTATTTT.

The chain joins TRBV24-1 to TRBJ2-3; no definite D call. This CDR3 contains 17 residues. Germline V gene sequence: CDR1 KGHDR, CDR2 SFDVKD. Trimming left V 1 base short and J 1 base short, with 14 bases between. CDR3 amino acids: CATSDFRAESGTDTQYF. CDR3 in DNA: TGTGCCACCAGTGATTTCCGAGCTGAGTCGGGCACAGATACGCAGTATTTT.

CDR3 sequence: CASSHTGVGYTF. DNA of the CDR3: TGTGCCAGCAGCCACACAGGGGTGGGCTACACCTTC. The J gene is TRBJ1-2, the V gene TRBV14; TRBD1 agrees at 7 bases. Germline CDR1 is SGHDN and CDR2 is FVKESK. Trimming took 3 bases from V and 8 from J; bases not matched to a gene: 3. The length of the CDR3 is 12 residues.